This entry lists 25 T cell receptor beta chains sequenced from one sample in a study of T cell changes during pregnancy in multiple sclerosis. The repertoire was sequenced with immunoSEQ multiplex PCR; TCRdb's copy has only in-frame clones and lacks some. The sample records about 67,000 clones, 91% being singletons. The sequencing used peripheral blood, collected in the first trimester of pregnancy. The source of these receptors is a female donor with multiple sclerosis, enrolled in a pregnancy study.

The chain combines TRBV6-1 with TRBJ1-5; D is possibly TRBD1 (5 bases). Trimming stripped 4 bases from V and 6 bases from J, with 7 bases between. Germline V CDR1 and CDR2: MNHNS, SASEGT. This CDR3 region has 12 residues. CDR3 sequence reads: CASSGTFQPQHF. The CDR3 region has the DNA TGTGCCAGCAGTGGGACATTTCAGCCCCAGCATTTT.

The rearrangement links TRBV9 to TRBJ2-3; 13 positions match TRBD2. The CDR3 covers 15 residues. Germline V gene data show CDR1 as SGDLS and CDR2 as YYNGEE. V shed 0 bases and J 6 bases; nucleotides not matched to a gene: 1. Written as DNA, the CDR3 is TGTGCCAGCAGCGTAGTGACTAGCGGGGGGGATACGCAGTATTTT. Translation gives CASSVVTSGGDTQYF.

V usage is TRBV2 and J usage is TRBJ1-2; 9 nucleotides agree with TRBD1. This CDR3 is 14 amino acids long. Germline values: CDR1 SNHLY, CDR2 FYNNEI. The V gene end was trimmed by 6 bases and the J gene end by 2 bases; junction bases not matched to a gene: 4. CDR3: CASRTTGGNYGYTF. Here the CDR3 DNA reads TGTGCCAGCAGGACGACAGGGGGAAACTATGGCTACACCTTC.

The chain carries TRBV4-1 and TRBJ2-3, with TRBD2 matching 10 bases. With V trimmed by 5 bases and J by 5 bases, 7 bases remained unmatched. The CDR3 spans 15 residues. Germline V gene lookup returns CDR1 MGHRA and CDR2 YSYEKL. Written as DNA, the CDR3 is TGCGCCAGCAGCGCACTAGCGGGGCTCGAAGATACGCAGTATTTT. It specifies CASSALAGLEDTQYF.

The chain is built from TRBV7-9 and TRBJ1-1, with a tentative D call TRBD1 (6 bases). Per germline, CDR1 SEHNR and CDR2 FQNEAQ (reference sequence). The CDR3 is made up of 14 amino acids. V lost 4 bases, J lost 5 bases, and 14 bases lay in between. The CDR3: CASSSPYDRTEAFF. CDR3 coding DNA: TGTGCCAGCAGCTCCCCTTATGACAGGACTGAAGCTTTCTTT.

As regards this clone: Sequence at one end of the junction differs from germline and may be a read error. CDR3 nucleotides: TGCGCCAGCAGGTTTATAGCCTCCGACGAGCAGTACTTC. Its protein is CASRFIASDEQYF. The gene calls are TRBV5-1 and TRBJ2-7, with D uncertain. CDR3 length equals 13 residues. CDR1 and CDR2 from the germline V gene are SGHRS and YFSETQ.

The rearrangement uses TRBV28 and TRBJ2-3; 10 nucleotides agree with TRBD2. The CDR3 has 16 amino acids. Germline assignment: CDR1 MDHEN and CDR2 SYDVKM. The junction had 7 bases not matched to a gene; V was cut back by 6 bases and J by 1 base. CDR3 coding DNA: TGTGCCAGCAGCATCCCCGGGACTAGCGGCACAGATACGCAGTATTTT. Protein sequence: CASSIPGTSGTDTQYF.

The chain uses TRBV6-5 and TRBJ1-1; tentative D call: TRBD1 (6 bases). Germline CDR1 reads MNHEY; CDR2 reads SVGAGI. V was trimmed by 2 bases and J by 2 bases, leaving 9 bases between them. CDR3 length equals 14 residues. CDR3 DNA: TGTGCCAGCAGTTACGACAGGACCAACACTGAAGCTTTCTTT. This encodes CASSYDRTNTEAFF.

This chain joins TRBV11-1 and TRBJ1-1, with D possibly being TRBD1 (6 bases). CDR3 length equals 14 residues. Deletions cut 7 bases from V and 5 bases from J, with 17 bases between. In germline, CDR1 is SGHAT, CDR2 FQDESV (reference sequence). In nucleotides, the CDR3 is TGTGCCAGCACCCTCGAGGGGGTAGGTACTGAAGCTTTCTTT. Its protein product is CASTLEGVGTEAFF.

V and J are TRBV9 and TRBJ1-4; D might be TRBD1 (6 bases). Trimming cost V 6 bases and J 7 bases, with 19 bases left between them. In germline, CDR1 is SGDLS, CDR2 YYNGEE. CDR3 length: 15 amino acids. The CDR3 coding sequence is TGTGCCAGCACCCCGAGGGGGGGCGGGGGTGAAAAACTGTTTTTT. Residues: CASTPRGGGGEKLFF.

The chain employs TRBV15 and TRBJ1-1, with a tentative D call TRBD1 (6 bases). Per the germline V gene, CDR1 is LNHNV and CDR2 is YYDKDF (reference sequence). V gave up 5 bases and J gave up 8 bases, with 18 bases separating them. The CDR3 contains 14 residues. CDR3 sequence reads: CATSLLVGGGEAFF. The CDR3 region has the DNA TGTGCCACCAGCCTCCTTGTGGGAGGGGGAGAAGCTTTCTTT.

The rearrangement joins TRBV18 to TRBJ2-7, with TRBD2 matching over 8 bases. Germline V CDR1 and CDR2: KGHSH, LQKENI. The CDR3 is made up of 23 amino acids. V lost 1 base, J lost 3 bases, and 29 bases stayed unmatched. The CDR3 region is CASSPLLGVAGTRWGGGNYEQYF. The CDR3 coding sequence is TGTGCCAGCTCACCACTTCTTGGGGTAGCGGGGACCAGATGGGGCGGGGGGAACTACGAGCAGTACTTC.

This clone has a single count. J is TRBJ1-5 and V is TRBV5-8; tentative D call: TRBD1 (5 bases). The CDR3 sequence is 14 residues long. Trimming left V 4 bases short and J 0 bases short, with 8 bases between. The germline CDR1 and CDR2 sequences are SGHTS and YDEGEE. CDR3 sequence reads: CASSKGLSNQPQHF. Written as DNA, the CDR3 is TGTGCCAGCAGCAAGGGGCTTAGCAATCAGCCCCAGCATTTT.

The V call is TRBV5-1, the J call TRBJ1-4; D may be TRBD1 (6 bases). Trimming took off 4 bases at V and 1 base at J, with 17 bases between the two ends. CDR1 SGHRS and CDR2 YFSETQ come from the germline V gene. The CDR3 contains 17 residues. CDR3 DNA: TGCGCCAGCAGCCCCGCCTCAGGGGTGGGAACTAATGAAAAACTGTTTTTT. Its translation: CASSPASGVGTNEKLFF.

V gene TRBV6-1 combines with J gene TRBJ1-3; D is undetermined. V was pared by 8 bases and J by 0 bases, with 8 bases between. The CDR3 covers 13 residues. The germline CDR1 and CDR2 sequences are MNHNS and SASEGT. The CDR3 sequence: CASEELSGNTIYF. CDR3 in DNA: TGTGCCAGCGAGGAACTCTCTGGAAACACCATATATTTT.

There are a few counts of this clone. The V call is TRBV19, the J call TRBJ1-6; D remains unclear. The CDR3 covers 15 residues. Trimming shortened V by 1 base and J by 8 bases, and 12 bases separated the two germline ends. Germline V gene data show CDR1 as LNHDA and CDR2 as SQIVND (reference sequence). CDR3 DNA: TGTGCCAGTAGTATAGGTGGCCCGAACGATTCACCCCTCCACTTT. It specifies CASSIGGPNDSPLHF.

This CDR3 reads CASSTFRQQQNQPQHF. DNA of the CDR3: TGTGCCAGTAGTACCTTCCGACAGCAACAGAATCAGCCCCAGCATTTT. The chain links TRBV19 to TRBJ1-5, with D maybe TRBD1 (5 bases). The CDR3 has 16 residues. The V gene's germline CDR1 is LNHDA and CDR2 SQIVND (reference sequence). V was shortened by 4 bases and J by 4 bases, with 17 bases between the two germline ends.

The J gene is TRBJ1-3, the V gene TRBV30; 8 nucleotides align to TRBD1. V trimming: 2 bases; J trimming: 4 bases; junction bases outside the gene matches: 10. The germline CDR1 and CDR2 sequences are GTSNPN and SVGIG (reference sequence). The CDR3 has 16 amino acids. The CDR3 region is CAWSPPPTGAGNTIYF. The CDR3 coding sequence is TGTGCCTGGAGTCCCCCGCCGACAGGGGCAGGAAACACCATATATTTT.

The rearrangement joins TRBV7-2 to TRBJ2-3, with D possibly TRBD1 on 6 matching bases. CDR3 length equals 13 residues. The ends were cut back, 1 base at V and 4 bases at J, with 6 bases in the middle. Germline-derived CDR1 and CDR2 are SGHTA and FQGNSA. The CDR3 bases are TGTGCCAGCAGCTTAGGGACAGCAGATACGCAGTATTTT. This encodes CASSLGTADTQYF.

A remark on this clone: This sample includes further DNA sequences coding for the same CDR3. The V and J genes are TRBV28 and TRBJ2-7, with 10 bases aligning to TRBD2. Germline V gene sequence: CDR1 MDHEN, CDR2 SYDVKM. V shed 6 bases and J 2 bases; nucleotides not matched to a gene: 7. The CDR3 has 15 residues. This CDR3 is CASSLLAGVPYEQYF. The CDR3 DNA reads as TGTGCCAGCAGCCTCCTAGCGGGAGTGCCCTACGAGCAGTACTTC.

J is TRBJ1-2 and V is TRBV5-1, with no clear D. Germline loops: CDR1 SGHRS, CDR2 YFSETQ. Trimming shortened V by 2 bases and J by 6 bases, and 14 bases separated the two germline ends. The CDR3 is made up of 14 amino acids. Here the CDR3 DNA reads TGCGCCAGCAGCTTAACGTCTCCTGGCAATGGCTACACCTTC. Translated: CASSLTSPGNGYTF.

The genes are TRBV27 and TRBJ2-1, with D hard to call. Per the germline V gene, CDR1 is MNHEY and CDR2 is SMNVEV (reference sequence). V was cut by 5 bases and J by 8 bases, with 13 bases left in between. The CDR3 covers 13 residues. The CDR3 sequence: CASSPRGWDEQFF. The CDR3, as DNA: TGTGCCAGCAGTCCCCGAGGATGGGATGAGCAGTTCTTC.

The CDR3 nucleotides read TGCGCCAGCAGCTCTATCCCGGGGGTTCGGTCCTACGAGCAGTACTTC. This codes for CASSSIPGVRSYEQYF. The chain links TRBV5-1 to TRBJ2-7; tentatively, D is TRBD2 (6 bases). CDR1 and CDR2 (germline): SGHRS, YFSETQ. The CDR3 is 16 residues long. The V end was cut by 3 bases, the J end by 1 base, with 17 bases between.

The chain joins TRBV25-1 to TRBJ2-7, with D perhaps TRBD2 (5 bases). From germline, CDR1 is MGHDK and CDR2 SYGVNS. V was pared by 3 bases and J by 0 bases, with 12 bases between. This CDR3 region has 15 residues. CDR3 protein: CASSDRASHSYEQYF. CDR3 coding DNA: TGTGCCAGCAGTGATAGAGCTAGCCACTCCTACGAGCAGTACTTC.

This chain joins TRBV18 and TRBJ2-1, with 14 bases lining up with TRBD2. Trimming removed 3 bases from V and 15 bases from J; junction bases left unmatched: 7. Germline V gene data show CDR1 as KGHSH and CDR2 as LQKENI. CDR3 size: 14 residues. This chain's CDR3 is CASSPGTSGGLGFF. The CDR3, as DNA: TGTGCCAGCTCACCGGGGACTAGCGGGGGCCTCGGGTTCTTC.